The 10 T cell receptor beta chains presented below share a single source sample, sequenced in a study of T cell clonotyping in hematopoietic cell transplantation. This table comes from immunoSEQ multiplex PCR, and its TCRdb copy is limited to in-frame clones, with some not included. The data show about 76,000 clones, with approximately 95% seen just once and under 2% held by the top ten. Specified time point: recipient sample about 28 days before transplant, after cytoreduction. The sequencing here drew on peripheral blood mononuclear cells, taken before stem cell transplant. The receptor source for this set is a woman in her fifties or sixties with acute myeloid leukemia. Some clones in this sample may be carry-over from other donors' samples.

This chain uses TRBV30 with TRBJ2-7; D not resolved. The CDR3 spans 11 residues. Germline CDR1 reads GTSNPN; CDR2 reads SVGIG (reference sequence). CDR3 in DNA: TGTGGGTATAGGCTTTACTACGAGCAGTACTTC. Amino acid sequence: CGYRLYYEQYF.

The chain joins TRBV6-1 to TRBJ1-6; no clear D gene. Germline V gene sequence: CDR1 MNHNS, CDR2 SASEGT. Trimming took 4 bases from V and 6 from J, leaving 10 bases between them. The CDR3 contains 14 residues. This CDR3 is CASSVGRSNSPLHF. The CDR3 DNA is TGTGCCAGCAGTGTTGGCAGAAGTAATTCACCCCTCCACTTT.

A single count supports this clone. The chain joins TRBV9 to TRBJ2-3, with 9 nucleotides matching TRBD1. V was pared by 0 bases and J by 3 bases, with 2 bases of the junction left unmatched. Germline CDR1 is SGDLS and CDR2 is YYNGEE. There are 15 residues in the CDR3. The CDR3 bases are TGTGCCAGCAGCGTAGCCGGGACAGGGACAGATACGCAGTATTTT. Translation: CASSVAGTGTDTQYF. Variable domain in full (rest from reference TRBV9 and TRBJ2-3): DSGVTQTPKHLITATGQRVTLRCSPRSGDLSVYWYQQSLDQGLQFLIQYYNGEERAKGNILERFSAQQFPDLHSELNLSSLELGDSALYFCASSVAGTGTDTQYFGPGTRLTVL.

V is TRBV5-4 and J is TRBJ1-1; TRBD1 is a possible D gene (5 bases). The CDR3 is 13 amino acids. The ends were cut back, 4 bases at V and 11 bases at J, with 18 bases in the middle. CDR1 SGHNT and CDR2 YYREEE come from the germline V gene (reference sequence). The CDR3 sequence: CASSLGASLEAFF. In DNA form, the CDR3 reads TGTGCCAGCAGCCTCGGGGCCAGTTTGGAGGCTTTCTTT. Filled out from reference TRBV5-4 and TRBJ1-1, the complete variable domain reads ETGVTQSPTHLIKTRGQQVTLRCSSQSGHNTVSWYQQALGQGPQFIFQYYREEENGRGNFPPRFSGLQFPNYSSELNVNALELDDSALYLCASSLGASLEAFFGQGTRLTVV.

The chain employs TRBV14 and TRBJ1-5; D remains unclear. V was shortened by 2 bases and J by 4 bases, with 6 bases between the two germline ends. Germline assignment: CDR1 SGHDN and CDR2 FVKESK. The length of the CDR3 is 13 residues. This CDR3 reads CASSQSVNQPQHF. In nucleotides, the CDR3 is TGTGCCAGCAGCCAATCCGTAAATCAGCCCCAGCATTTT. The entire variable domain, with the rest obtained from reference TRBV14 and TRBJ1-5, is as follows: EAGVTQFPSHSVIEKGQTVTLRCDPISGHDNLYWYRRVMGKEIKFLLHFVKESKQDESGMPNNRFLAERTGGTYSTLKVQPAELEDSGVYFCASSQSVNQPQHFGDGTRLSIL.

The chain is built from TRBV30 and TRBJ2-5; D remains unclear. V was clipped by 0 bases and J by 5 bases, with 10 bases between them. This CDR3 contains 13 residues. Germline CDR1 GTSNPN, CDR2 SVGIG (reference sequence). CDR3 loop: CAWSVRIPETQYF. DNA of the CDR3: TGTGCCTGGAGTGTACGTATCCCCGAGACCCAGTACTTC.

The chain carries TRBV9 and TRBJ2-3, with D possibly matching TRBD2 (5 bases). Germline V gives CDR1 SGDLS, CDR2 YYNGEE. Trimming removed 4 bases from V and 2 bases from J, with 20 bases in between. The CDR3 sequence is 17 residues long. Written as DNA, the CDR3 is TGTGCCAGCAGCCATGCAAGTGGAGGCACCGACACAGATACGCAGTATTTT. It encodes CASSHASGGTDTDTQYF.

The chain recombines TRBV9 with TRBJ2-2; the match to TRBD2 covers 9 bases. V lost 5 bases, J lost 1 base, and 0 bases stayed unmatched. The CDR3 loop spans 14 amino acids. Germline V gene data show CDR1 as SGDLS and CDR2 as YYNGEE. Written as DNA, the CDR3 is TGTGCCAGCAGTAGCGGGGGGAACACCGGGGAGCTGTTTTTT. Encoded protein: CASSSGGNTGELFF.

The chain is built from TRBV2 and TRBJ2-3; 8 nucleotides agree with TRBD2. The CDR3 is made up of 15 amino acids. Germline V lookup: CDR1 SNHLY, CDR2 FYNNEI. J lost 3 bases, V lost 4 bases, and 6 bases had no gene match. CDR3 loop: CASSGPGLVTDTQYF. CDR3 nucleotides: TGTGCCAGCAGTGGCCCGGGACTAGTAACAGATACGCAGTATTTT.

The gene calls are TRBV5-1 and TRBJ1-2; D might be TRBD1 (6 bases). The V gene's germline CDR1 is SGHRS and CDR2 YFSETQ. CDR3 length: 16 amino acids. V gave up 4 bases and J gave up 2 bases, with 18 bases separating them. The CDR3 sequence: CASSPTQQGLNYGYTF. The CDR3 coding sequence is TGCGCCAGCAGCCCGACGCAACAGGGCCTCAACTATGGCTACACCTTC.